Listed below are T cell receptor beta chains from one sample, sequenced in a study of immune cell composition in non-small cell lung cancer. Libraries were prepared by immunoSEQ multiplex PCR; TCRdb keeps only in-frame clonotypes and omits some of them. The sample has under 2,500 clones, about 80% seen once. The specimen sequenced was lung tumor tissue. These receptors came from a human donor with non-small cell lung cancer. Each CDR3 is given with its conserved first and last residue. Some rows mark clone size as missing; the rest say once, few, many or name a class of expanded clone.

v_gene: TRBV6-1; abundance: .; j_gene: TRBJ2-3; CDR3aa: CASSEASGQGTDTQYF
v_gene: TRBV6-5; abundance: .; j_gene: TRBJ2-2; CDR3aa: CASSYVTSGNTGELFF
v_gene: TRBV19; abundance: .; j_gene: TRBJ1-1; CDR3aa: CASSIVGEMNTEAFF
v_gene: TRBV18; abundance: .; j_gene: TRBJ2-7; CDR3aa: CASSPGQGPYEQYF
v_gene: TRBV14; abundance: .; j_gene: TRBJ2-1; CDR3aa: CASSPLVAGSGEQFF
v_gene: TRBV6-1; abundance: .; j_gene: TRBJ1-5; CDR3aa: CAAAGHQPQHF
v_gene: TRBV4-3; abundance: .; j_gene: TRBJ2-7; CDR3aa: CASSQDRGLLYEQYF
v_gene: TRBV6-5; abundance: .; j_gene: TRBJ1-4; CDR3aa: CASTNSGDSNEKLFF
v_gene: TRBV27; abundance: .; j_gene: TRBJ2-2; CDR3aa: CASGSFRVSDTGELFF
v_gene: TRBV15; abundance: .; j_gene: TRBJ2-5; CDR3aa: CATSREIFTEETQYF
v_gene: TRBV25-1; abundance: once; j_gene: TRBJ1-4; CDR3aa: CASSEQNEKLFF
v_gene: TRBV6-1; abundance: .; j_gene: TRBJ1-2; CDR3aa: CASSVDRGNYGYTF
v_gene: TRBV7-6; abundance: .; j_gene: TRBJ1-6; CDR3aa: CASSLAPMDRANSPLHF
v_gene: TRBV7-9; abundance: .; j_gene: TRBJ1-4; CDR3aa: CASSLGYRERHEKLFF
v_gene: TRBV11-3; abundance: .; j_gene: TRBJ2-7; CDR3aa: CASTRAGGAEQYF
v_gene: TRBV27; abundance: .; j_gene: TRBJ1-1; CDR3aa: CASGTGTLSEAFF
v_gene: TRBV18; abundance: .; j_gene: TRBJ1-1; CDR3aa: CASSTPGEGRTEAFF
v_gene: TRBV19; abundance: .; j_gene: TRBJ1-1; CDR3aa: CASQDRLNTEAFF
v_gene: TRBV28; abundance: few; j_gene: TRBJ1-3; CDR3aa: CASSLETGAGNTIYF
v_gene: TRBV7-2; abundance: .; j_gene: TRBJ2-7; CDR3aa: CASSLIDRGLDQYF
v_gene: TRBV27; abundance: .; j_gene: TRBJ2-1; CDR3aa: CASSLSDRGPSWEQFF
v_gene: TRBV7-2; abundance: once; j_gene: TRBJ2-1; CDR3aa: CASSLRVLAGGINEQFF
v_gene: TRBV15; abundance: .; j_gene: TRBJ1-3; CDR3aa: CATSTRTGVGGNTIYF
v_gene: TRBV5-1; abundance: .; j_gene: TRBJ2-7; CDR3aa: CASSPGTAYEQYF
v_gene: TRBV6-5; abundance: .; j_gene: TRBJ1-1; CDR3aa: CASRRGTNAEAFF
v_gene: TRBV19; abundance: .; j_gene: TRBJ2-5; CDR3aa: CASSITTSGQETQYF
v_gene: TRBV19; abundance: few; j_gene: TRBJ1-6; CDR3aa: CASSTGTGSSYNSPLHF
v_gene: TRBV11-2; abundance: .; j_gene: TRBJ1-1; CDR3aa: CASSLDPGDTEAFF
v_gene: TRBV14; abundance: .; j_gene: TRBJ2-2; CDR3aa: CASSRLAGGAGELFF
v_gene: TRBV5-6; abundance: .; j_gene: TRBJ1-2; CDR3aa: CASSFSPSNGYTF
v_gene: TRBV7-3; abundance: .; j_gene: TRBJ2-4; CDR3aa: CASSLGTRITKNIQYF
v_gene: TRBV30; abundance: .; j_gene: TRBJ1-5; CDR3aa: CAWSDDRGNQPQHF
v_gene: TRBV11-3; abundance: .; j_gene: TRBJ2-5; CDR3aa: CASSLAPSSGRIETQYF
v_gene: TRBV5-5; abundance: once; j_gene: TRBJ2-5; CDR3aa: CASSLRSGGLEETQYF
v_gene: TRBV5-1; abundance: few; j_gene: TRBJ1-1; CDR3aa: CASSVEHPNTEAFF
v_gene: TRBV6-1; abundance: .; j_gene: TRBJ1-1; CDR3aa: CASSSQANTEAFF
v_gene: TRBV19; abundance: few; j_gene: TRBJ1-5; CDR3aa: CASSSGVNQPQHF
v_gene: TRBV6-5; abundance: .; j_gene: TRBJ1-2; CDR3aa: CASREGARNGYTF
v_gene: TRBV15; abundance: .; j_gene: TRBJ2-5; CDR3aa: CATSRDPGGEETQYF
v_gene: TRBV6-6; abundance: .; j_gene: TRBJ2-7; CDR3aa: CASSYADSYEQYF
v_gene: TRBV5-1; abundance: .; j_gene: TRBJ2-3; CDR3aa: CASSFWGDTDTQYF
v_gene: TRBV7-9; abundance: large; j_gene: TRBJ2-7; CDR3aa: CASSPRQGPNHEQYF
v_gene: TRBV5-1; abundance: few; j_gene: TRBJ1-6; CDR3aa: CASSSLGGQNSPLHF
v_gene: TRBV7-9; abundance: .; j_gene: TRBJ2-7; CDR3aa: CASSPPRGGRDEQYF
v_gene: TRBV5-4; abundance: .; j_gene: TRBJ1-2; CDR3aa: CASSSSWGVGGGYTF
v_gene: TRBV13; abundance: .; j_gene: TRBJ1-5; CDR3aa: CASSRGENQPQHF
v_gene: TRBV15; abundance: medium-sized; j_gene: TRBJ1-4; CDR3aa: CATSRDRGATNEKLFF
v_gene: TRBV6-5; abundance: .; j_gene: TRBJ2-3; CDR3aa: CASSYSVSGTQDTQYF
v_gene: TRBV7-2; abundance: .; j_gene: TRBJ2-3; CDR3aa: CASRETGTDTQYF
v_gene: TRBV28; abundance: .; j_gene: TRBJ2-5; CDR3aa: CASSSGLAGGRETQYF
v_gene: TRBV7-2; abundance: few; j_gene: TRBJ2-5; CDR3aa: CASSWQGGGQETQYF
v_gene: TRBV10-3; abundance: .; j_gene: TRBJ1-1; CDR3aa: CAINQGGNTEAFF
v_gene: TRBV2; abundance: .; j_gene: TRBJ2-1; CDR3aa: CASSEAGGGLAGGGLDEQFF
v_gene: TRBV11-2; abundance: once; j_gene: TRBJ2-7; CDR3aa: CASSPAGGAGTYEQYF
v_gene: TRBV27; abundance: .; j_gene: TRBJ2-1; CDR3aa: CASSSRDRARDEQFF
v_gene: TRBV4-2; abundance: .; j_gene: TRBJ1-2; CDR3aa: CASSQEEIANYGYTF
v_gene: TRBV2; abundance: .; j_gene: TRBJ1-4; CDR3aa: CASRVSGGKLFF